The 10 T cell receptor delta chains presented below share a single source sample, sequenced in a study of γδ T cells in repeated Plasmodium falciparum infection. Gammadelta T cells were flow-sorted from PBMC into Vgamma9/Vdelta2+ and Vdelta2-negative populations for bulk analysis. TCRdb fed the multiplex PCR reads to CATT. This table holds 90,000 or so delta-chain clones, 0.75% to 1% found once. Sequences were obtained from gamma-delta T cells from blood. The receptors were gathered from a pool of human donors (malaria-infected and uninfected, not separated).

This clone was observed a handful of times. This likely came from a read error, as a far larger clone is one base away. The same CDR3 can be traced to other DNA sequences in this sample. The V gene is TRDV1, the J gene TRDJ1; 12 bases line up with TRDD3. The CDR3 runs 24 residues. From germline, CDR1 is TSWWSYY and CDR2 QGS. V lost 0 bases to trimming and J lost 6 bases; unmatched junction nucleotides: 29. CDR3 sequence: CALGELPYPNWGILRERRRNKLIF. The CDR3 nucleotides are TGTGCTCTTGGGGAACTCCCCTACCCCAACTGGGGGATACTACGTGAGCGCAGAAGAAATAAACTCATCTTT.

This clone has just a few counts. A read error likely explains this, since a far larger clone differs by one base. This sample includes further DNA sequences coding for the same CDR3. The V gene is TRDV2, the J gene TRDJ1; TRDD3 matches at 13 bases. TCRdb records no J gene; here it was assigned by comparing the DNA to germline. The trim removed 0 bases at V and 0 bases at J, leaving 12 bases unmatched. CDR1 and CDR2 (germline): GEAIGNYY, EKD. This CDR3 is 20 amino acids long. The CDR3 DNA reads as TGTGCCTGTGACACCCTGGTACTGGGGGATACGCGAAAGGACACCGATAAACTCATCTTT. Its protein is CACDTLVLGDTRKDTDKLIF.

As concerns this clone: The likely explanation is a read error, given a far larger clone one base away. This sample also contains other DNA sequences that code for the same CDR3. V is TRDV1 and J is TRDJ1; 9 nucleotides match TRDD3. Germline V gene data show CDR1 as TSWWSYY and CDR2 as QGS. CDR3 size: 25 residues. V lost 3 bases to trimming and J lost 0 bases; unmatched junction nucleotides: 32. The chain's CDR3 is CALGDHWPSRRNSGGYKWYTDKLIF. Written as DNA, the CDR3 is TGTGCTCTTGGGGACCACTGGCCTTCCAGACGCAACTCGGGGGGATACAAGTGGTACACCGATAAACTCATCTTT.

This clone appeared a few times. For this DNA, TCRdb reports the protein of a much larger clone, which diverges at residue 15, most likely from a read error; the protein presented here is translated directly from the DNA. V gene TRDV2 was called; the J gene was not; the D segment call TRDD3 is taken from the table without a DNA check. This CDR3 spans 16 amino acids. The germline gives CDR1 GEAIGNYY, CDR2 EKD. The CDR3: CACDPLGGGGDDKLTF. CDR3 in DNA: TGTGCCTGTGACCCCCTCGGCGGGGGGGGGGACGATAAACTCACCTTT.

This clone was observed a handful of times. The protein TCRdb gives is from a much larger clone and does not agree with this DNA's translation at residue 14, likely a read error; the protein shown here comes from the DNA. The rearrangement links TRDV1 to TRDJ1; 10 bases agree with TRDD3. TCRdb gives no J gene; it was assigned here by matching the DNA to germline. V lost 4 bases to trimming and J lost 3 bases; unmatched junction nucleotides: 20. The germline V gene has CDR1 TSWWSYY and CDR2 QGS. The CDR3 sequence is 20 residues long. The CDR3 nucleotides are TGTGCTCTTGGGGGCCCCAACACATTGGGGGATACTAAAGGTGCCGATAAACTCATCTTT. Amino acid sequence: CALGGPNTLGDTKGADKLIF.

Note on this clone: This likely traces to a read error, being one base from a far larger clone. Other DNA sequences in this sample translate to the same CDR3. The rearrangement joins TRDV1 to TRDJ1; maybe TRDD3 (5 bases). The J gene, left out of TCRdb, was set here by checking the DNA against germline. V lost 3 bases and J 0 bases, leaving 29 bases between the germline ends. Germline CDR1 and CDR2: TSWWSYY and QGS. The CDR3 loop spans 21 amino acids. The CDR3 nucleotides read TGTGCTCTTGGGGAGCTAGCGGTGGCGGGATCCTCAAGGTGGTACACCGATAAACTCATCTTT. Encoded protein: CALGELAVAGSSRWYTDKLIF.

This clone appeared a few times. This DNA's translation and the protein TCRdb lists, from a much larger clone, do not match at residue 15, likely due to a read error; the protein shown is translated from the DNA. This chain uses TRDV2 with TRDJ1; 12 bases agree with TRDD3. The J gene, missing from TCRdb, was assigned here through DNA to germline matching. Germline V lookup: CDR1 GEAIGNYY, CDR2 EKD. This CDR3 is built from 18 residues. The chain's CDR3 is CACDTGLGDTLSADELIF. CDR3 bases: TGTGCCTGTGACACCGGTCTGGGGGATACGCTTTCAGCCGATGAACTCATCTTT.

To note about this clone: A far larger clone differs by one base, so this is likely a read error. Other DNA sequences of this sample code for an identical CDR3. The chain employs TRDV2 and TRDJ1; maybe TRDD3 (5 bases). Because TCRdb records no J gene, it was assigned here through a match of the DNA to germline. CDR3 length: 16 amino acids. V lost 1 base to trimming and J lost 3 bases, with 17 bases between them. Looked up from germline, CDR1 is GEAIGNYY and CDR2 is EKD. This CDR3 is CACDTLGARGADKLIF. DNA for the CDR3: TGTGCCTGTGACACACTTGGGGCCCGAGGGGCCGATAAACTCATCTTT.

This clone was seen a handful of times. The protein that TCRdb holds for this DNA derives from a much larger clone and differs from the translated DNA at residue 14, which likely indicates a read error; the protein shown here is translated from the DNA. The V gene is TRDV2; the J gene was not called; whether TRDD3, the table's D call, matches the DNA was not checked. Looked up from germline, CDR1 is GEAIGNYY and CDR2 is EKD. The CDR3 is 16 residues long. Here the CDR3 reads CACDTLGDKVADKPIF. Written as DNA, the CDR3 is TGTGCCTGTGACACCCTCGGGGATAAGGTGGCCGATAAACCCATCTTT.

This clone was seen only a few times. The protein recorded in TCRdb matches a much larger clone and deviates from this DNA's translation at residue 7, suggesting a read error; the protein here is obtained by translating the DNA. The chain has TRDV2 and TRDJ1; 11 bases are a match to TRDD3. J was trimmed by 0 bases and V by 0 bases; bases with no gene match: 11. From germline, CDR1 is GEAIGNYY and CDR2 EKD. The CDR3 loop spans 19 amino acids. CDR3 loop: CACDTLALGDRGDTDKLIF. The CDR3 DNA follows: TGTGCCTGTGACACCCTCGCACTGGGGGATAGGGGAGACACCGATAAACTCATCTTT.